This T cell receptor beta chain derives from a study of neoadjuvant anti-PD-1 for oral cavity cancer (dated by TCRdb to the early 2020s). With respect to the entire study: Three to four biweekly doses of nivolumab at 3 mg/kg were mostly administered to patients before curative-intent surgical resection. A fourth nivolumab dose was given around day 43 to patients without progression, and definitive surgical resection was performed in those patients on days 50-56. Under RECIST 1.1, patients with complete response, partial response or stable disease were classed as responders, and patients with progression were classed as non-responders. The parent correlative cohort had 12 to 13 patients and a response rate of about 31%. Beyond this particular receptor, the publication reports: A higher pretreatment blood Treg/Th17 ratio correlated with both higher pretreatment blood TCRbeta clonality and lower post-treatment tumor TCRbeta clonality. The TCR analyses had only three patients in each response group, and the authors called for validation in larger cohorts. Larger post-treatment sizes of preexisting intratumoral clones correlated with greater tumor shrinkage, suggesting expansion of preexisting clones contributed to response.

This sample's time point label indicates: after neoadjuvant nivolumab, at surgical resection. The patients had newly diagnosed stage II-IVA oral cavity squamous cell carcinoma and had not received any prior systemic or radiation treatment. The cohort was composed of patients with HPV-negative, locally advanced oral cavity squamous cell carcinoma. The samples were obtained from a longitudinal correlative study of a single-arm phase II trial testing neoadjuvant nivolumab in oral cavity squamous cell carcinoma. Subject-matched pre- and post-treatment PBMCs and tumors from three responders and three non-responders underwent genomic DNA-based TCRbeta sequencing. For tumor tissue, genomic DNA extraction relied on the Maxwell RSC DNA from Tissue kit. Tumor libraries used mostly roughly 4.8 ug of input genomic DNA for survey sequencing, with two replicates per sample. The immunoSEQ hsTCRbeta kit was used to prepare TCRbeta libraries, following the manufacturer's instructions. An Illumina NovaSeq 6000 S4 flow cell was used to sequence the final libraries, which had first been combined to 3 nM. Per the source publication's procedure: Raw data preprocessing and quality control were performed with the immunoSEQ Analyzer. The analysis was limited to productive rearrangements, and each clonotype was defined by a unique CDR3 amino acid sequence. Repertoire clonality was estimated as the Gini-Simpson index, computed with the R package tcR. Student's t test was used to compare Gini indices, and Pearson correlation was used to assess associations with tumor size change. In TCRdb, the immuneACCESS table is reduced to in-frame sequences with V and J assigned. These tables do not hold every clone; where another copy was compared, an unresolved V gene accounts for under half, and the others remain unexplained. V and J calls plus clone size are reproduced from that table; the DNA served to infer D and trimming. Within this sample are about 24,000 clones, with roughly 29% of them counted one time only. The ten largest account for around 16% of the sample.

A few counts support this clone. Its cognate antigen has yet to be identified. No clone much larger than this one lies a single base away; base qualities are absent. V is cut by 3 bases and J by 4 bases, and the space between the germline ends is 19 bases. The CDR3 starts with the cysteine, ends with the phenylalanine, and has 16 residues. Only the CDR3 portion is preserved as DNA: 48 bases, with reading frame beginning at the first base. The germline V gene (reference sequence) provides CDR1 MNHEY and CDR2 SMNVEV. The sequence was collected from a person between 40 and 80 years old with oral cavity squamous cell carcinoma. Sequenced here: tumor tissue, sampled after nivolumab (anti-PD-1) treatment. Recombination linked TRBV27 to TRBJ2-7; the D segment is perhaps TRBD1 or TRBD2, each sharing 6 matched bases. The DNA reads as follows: TGTGCCAGCAGTTTCCCCCCAGGAGGGGGGCTGTACGAGCAGTACTTC. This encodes CASSFPPGGGLYEQYF.